These 10 T cell receptor beta chains came from one sample sequenced in a study of CD8 T cells in Susac syndrome. RNA amounts of about 0.5 to 1 ug underwent reverse transcription with random hexamers. TCRdb called the immunoSEQ multiplex PCR reads again in MiXCR, with one record for every CDR3 protein. In the table there are approximately 150,000 distinct CDR3 sequences, around 96% of which are singletons. The specimen sequenced was CD4+ T cells from PBMCs. Receptors originate from a human donor with multiple sclerosis.

The J gene is TRBJ2-3, the V gene TRBV20-1; TRBD2 agrees at 16 bases. The J segment lost 4 bases and the V segment lost 0 bases, leaving 4 bases of the junction unmatched. The germline CDR1 and CDR2 sequences are DFQATT and SNEGSKA (reference sequence). The CDR3 has 17 residues. CDR3 nucleotide sequence: TGCAGTGCTAGAGATGCGGGACTAGCGGGAGGGCCAGATACGCAGTATTTT. This gives the protein CSARDAGLAGGPDTQYF.

The chain combines TRBV7-2 with TRBJ1-2; D perhaps matches TRBD1 (6 bases). The CDR3 loop spans 15 amino acids. V was trimmed by 2 bases and J by 4 bases, leaving 14 bases between them. Per the germline V gene, CDR1 is SGHTA and CDR2 is FQGNSA. Here the CDR3 reads CASSLYPGASYGYTF. The CDR3 DNA follows: TGTGCCAGCAGCTTATATCCAGGGGCCAGCTATGGCTACACCTTC.

In nucleotides, the CDR3 is TGCAGTGCTTGGGACATTGATCAGCCCCAGCATTTT. Encoded protein: CSAWDIDQPQHF. The chain employs TRBV20-1 and TRBJ1-5; a weak D match, TRBD1 (6 bases). The CDR3 consists of 12 residues. The V gene's germline CDR1 is DFQATT and CDR2 SNEGSKA (reference sequence). Between the trimmed V and J ends, which lost 5 bases and 5 bases, there was a span of 10 bases.

The CDR3 region is CASSEYTEPADPYGYTF. The CDR3, as DNA: TGTGCCAGCAGTGAATATACGGAGCCGGCAGACCCCTATGGCTACACCTTC. The chain uses TRBV25-1 and TRBJ1-2; D gene unclear. CDR1 MGHDK and CDR2 SYGVNS come from the germline V gene. The CDR3 contains 17 residues. V lost 0 bases, J lost 4 bases, and 18 bases lay in between.

This sequence joins TRBV5-1 and TRBJ1-1; a weak D match, TRBD1 (6 bases). Germline V gene lookup returns CDR1 SGHRS and CDR2 YFSETQ. This CDR3 has 14 amino acids. V lost 0 bases and J 3 bases, leaving 9 bases between the germline ends. The CDR3 nucleotides read TGCGCCAGCAGCTTGGCACAGGGCTACACTGAAGCTTTCTTT. Protein product: CASSLAQGYTEAFF.

The chain recombines TRBV29-1 with TRBJ2-1; TRBD1 matches at 10 bases. V trimming: 6 bases; J trimming: 10 bases; junction bases outside the gene matches: 12. Germline CDR1 reads SQVTM; CDR2 reads ANQGSEA. The CDR3 runs 14 residues. The CDR3 spells CSVWGRDRGGEQFF. CDR3 bases: TGCAGCGTCTGGGGCCGGGACAGGGGTGGCGAGCAGTTCTTC.

The chain employs TRBV13 and TRBJ2-7; D may be TRBD2 (6 bases). Germline assignment: CDR1 PRHDT and CDR2 FYEKMQ (reference sequence). V gave up 5 bases and J gave up 6 bases, with 20 bases separating them. The length of the CDR3 is 15 residues. CDR3 bases: TGTGCCAGCAGCGCGGGGAGCCGGGTCAACCGCGAGCAGTACTTC. Translation gives CASSAGSRVNREQYF.

V and J are TRBV15 and TRBJ2-6; D not resolved. The CDR3 runs 14 residues. V was cut by 5 bases and J by 3 bases, with 8 bases left in between. The germline V gene has CDR1 LNHNV and CDR2 YYDKDF (reference sequence). In nucleotides, the CDR3 is TGTGCCACCAGCGGACCCAGTGGGGCCAACGTCCTGACTTTC. It encodes CATSGPSGANVLTF.

In DNA form, the CDR3 reads TGCAGTGCTACTTCTCCAGGTATTCAGCCCCAGCATTTT. It yields the protein CSATSPGIQPQHF. This chain links TRBV20-1 with TRBJ1-5, with D uncertain. V was clipped by 4 bases and J by 6 bases, with 13 bases between them. This CDR3 is 13 amino acids long. The germline gives CDR1 DFQATT, CDR2 SNEGSKA (reference sequence).

The V gene is TRBV4-3, the J gene TRBJ2-1; unclear D gene. This CDR3 is built from 16 residues. Germline-derived CDR1 and CDR2 are LGHNA and YSLEER. The V and J ends lost 0 bases and 7 bases respectively, with 16 bases between them. CDR3 DNA: TGCGCCAGCAGCCAAGATTGGACGGTCTCTGGGAATGAGCAGTTCTTC. Its translation: CASSQDWTVSGNEQFF.